This T cell receptor (beta chain) was found in a study of blood T cell repertoires in COVID-19. About the research overall: Some COVID-19 samples were acute and others convalescent; all came from the United States, Italy and Spain. T cells, B-cell-depleted T cells, or PBMCs provided the cDNA or gDNA that served as material.

After removal of 0 bases from V and 8 bases from J, the junction contained 10 bases not matched to a gene. The CDR3 runs to 16 residues. The V gene's germline CDR1 is LGHNA and CDR2 YSLEER. In the authors' methods: Estimation of nucleated cell counts relied on the amplification of reference gene primers. TCRdb's copy holds only in-frame clones and misses some; the assay was immunoSEQ multiplex PCR. Clonal size and the V and J genes are those of that table, whereas D and trimming came from the DNA. Among around 140,000 clones listed, about nine tenths were seen once. The TCR originated in a man in his fifties who had recovered from COVID-19. The chain uses TRBV4-3 and TRBJ1-3, with TRBD1 identical over 7 bases. Specimen: peripheral blood. CDR3 bases: TGCGCCAGCAGCCAAGAGGACAGGTCGGCGGTAGACACCATATATTTT. This codes for CASSQEDRSAVDTIYF.